Listed below are T cell receptor beta chains from one sample, sequenced in a study of T-cell reconstitution after alpha-beta-depleted transplantation in children. A single record per CDR3 protein comes from TCRdb applying MiXCR to the PCR reads. The sample yields about 360,000 distinct CDR3 sequences, about an eighth seen once. Sequencing used PBMCs, obtained from the stem cell graft. All receptors come from a human donor who donated a stem cell graft to a child with Fanconi anemia. CDR3s include the opening cysteine and the closing phenylalanine or tryptophan. A D gene is named only where the DNA matches it firmly. Clone size is not always given. Where it is, it says once, few, many or a class for expanded clones.

CDR3 length: 21; J gene: TRBJ2-3; D gene: TRBD2; clone size: NA; V gene: TRBV14; CDR3 protein: CASSQDIVGLAGGPPTDTQYF; CDR3 DNA: TGTGCCAGCAGCCAAGATATAGTCGGACTAGCGGGGGGGCCGCCTACAGATACGCAGTATTTT
CDR3 length: 15; J gene: TRBJ2-7; D gene: TRBD1; clone size: once; V gene: TRBV7-2; CDR3 protein: CASSLTGGISYEQYF; CDR3 DNA: TGTGCCAGCAGCCTTACAGGGGGCATTTCCTACGAGCAGTACTTC
CDR3 length: 15; J gene: TRBJ1-1; D gene: NA; clone size: NA; V gene: TRBV6-5; CDR3 protein: CASGALSGSDTEAFF; CDR3 DNA: TGTGCCAGCGGGGCCCTTTCCGGGAGTGACACTGAAGCTTTCTTT
CDR3 length: 14; J gene: TRBJ2-5; D gene: NA; clone size: many; V gene: TRBV28; CDR3 protein: CASSLLQRGEAQYF; CDR3 DNA: TGTGCCAGCAGTTTACTTCAGCGCGGGGAGGCCCAGTACTTC
CDR3 length: 15; J gene: TRBJ1-2; D gene: TRBD1; clone size: few; V gene: TRBV20-1; CDR3 protein: CSAHSGDRALYGYTF; CDR3 DNA: TGCAGTGCTCACTCAGGGGACAGGGCCCTCTATGGCTACACCTTC
CDR3 length: 15; J gene: TRBJ2-3; D gene: NA; clone size: many; V gene: TRBV4-2; CDR3 protein: CASSQEAAIPDTQYF; CDR3 DNA: TGTGCCAGCAGCCAAGAGGCGGCAATCCCAGATACGCAGTATTTT
CDR3 length: 18; J gene: TRBJ2-1; D gene: TRBD2; clone size: few; V gene: TRBV5-6; CDR3 protein: CASTQNGAAGGRYNEQFF; CDR3 DNA: TGTGCCAGCACCCAAAATGGGGCGGCGGGGGGGCGATACAATGAGCAGTTCTTC
CDR3 length: 14; J gene: TRBJ1-1; D gene: TRBD1; clone size: few; V gene: TRBV3-1; CDR3 protein: CASRRTGRGTEAFF; CDR3 DNA: TGTGCCAGCAGAAGGACAGGGAGGGGCACTGAAGCTTTCTTT
CDR3 length: 14; J gene: TRBJ1-2; D gene: NA; clone size: few; V gene: TRBV7-2; CDR3 protein: CASSFRVGGYGYTF; CDR3 DNA: TGTGCCAGCAGCTTCAGGGTGGGAGGCTATGGCTACACCTTC
CDR3 length: 15; J gene: TRBJ2-3; D gene: NA; clone size: once; V gene: TRBV4-1; CDR3 protein: CASSQGQSSTDTQYF; CDR3 DNA: TGCGCCAGCAGCCAAGGACAGAGTAGCACAGATACGCAGTATTTT
CDR3 length: 10; J gene: TRBJ1-1; D gene: NA; clone size: NA; V gene: TRBV20-1; CDR3 protein: CRVRNTEAFF; CDR3 DNA: TGCAGAGTACGGAACACTGAAGCTTTCTTT
CDR3 length: 14; J gene: TRBJ1-1; D gene: NA; clone size: few; V gene: TRBV12-3/TRBV12-4; CDR3 protein: CASSPRGGGHQAFF; CDR3 DNA: TGTGCCAGCAGCCCCCGCGGGGGGGGACATCAAGCTTTCTTT
CDR3 length: 14; J gene: TRBJ1-4; D gene: TRBD1; clone size: few; V gene: TRBV2; CDR3 protein: CASSARGPSEKLFF; CDR3 DNA: TGTGCCAGCAGTGCCAGGGGGCCTAGTGAAAAACTGTTTTTT
CDR3 length: 17; J gene: TRBJ2-1; D gene: TRBD1; clone size: NA; V gene: TRBV5-1; CDR3 protein: CASSPTPGQGGDNEQFF; CDR3 DNA: TGCGCCAGCAGCCCGACCCCGGGACAGGGGGGAGACAATGAGCAGTTCTTC
CDR3 length: 16; J gene: TRBJ2-3; D gene: TRBD1; clone size: NA; V gene: TRBV6-2/TRBV6-3; CDR3 protein: CASSYSFGDRPDTQYF; CDR3 DNA: TGTGCCAGCAGTTATTCCTTCGGGGACAGACCGGATACGCAGTATTTT
CDR3 length: 17; J gene: TRBJ1-5; D gene: TRBD1; clone size: NA; V gene: TRBV29-1; CDR3 protein: CSVEVLPDRGWGQPQHF; CDR3 DNA: TGCAGCGTTGAAGTCCTCCCAGACAGGGGATGGGGTCAGCCCCAGCATTTT
CDR3 length: 16; J gene: TRBJ1-4; D gene: NA; clone size: NA; V gene: TRBV7-9; CDR3 protein: CASSDVIHTVDEKLFF; CDR3 DNA: TGTGCCAGCAGCGACGTAATCCACACCGTTGACGAAAAACTGTTTTTT
CDR3 length: 12; J gene: TRBJ1-2; D gene: NA; clone size: few; V gene: TRBV28; CDR3 protein: CASSPGPVGYTF; CDR3 DNA: TGTGCCAGCAGCCCCGGCCCGGTCGGCTACACCTTC
CDR3 length: 14; J gene: TRBJ2-3; D gene: TRBD1; clone size: few; V gene: TRBV5-1; CDR3 protein: CASRTGGDGDTQYF; CDR3 DNA: TGCGCCAGCAGAACAGGGGGAGATGGAGATACGCAGTATTTT
CDR3 length: 13; J gene: TRBJ1-2; D gene: NA; clone size: NA; V gene: TRBV12-3/TRBV12-4; CDR3 protein: CASGTDDNYGYTF; CDR3 DNA: TGTGCCAGCGGGACGGACGACAACTATGGCTACACCTTC
CDR3 length: 16; J gene: TRBJ2-2; D gene: TRBD2; clone size: NA; V gene: TRBV12-3/TRBV12-4; CDR3 protein: CASSKGLAALAGELFF; CDR3 DNA: TGTGCCAGCAGTAAGGGACTAGCGGCGTTAGCCGGGGAGCTGTTTTTT
CDR3 length: 14; J gene: TRBJ2-2; D gene: NA; clone size: many; V gene: TRBV10-3; CDR3 protein: CAISPEPNTGELFF; CDR3 DNA: TGTGCCATCAGTCCCGAGCCTAACACCGGGGAGCTGTTTTTT
CDR3 length: 14; J gene: TRBJ2-7; D gene: TRBD1; clone size: many; V gene: TRBV7-9; CDR3 protein: CASSPGQGPYEQYF; CDR3 DNA: TGTGCCAGCAGCCCGGGACAGGGACCGTACGAGCAGTACTTC
CDR3 length: 11; J gene: TRBJ2-1; D gene: TRBD2; clone size: NA; V gene: TRBV20-1; CDR3 protein: CSARTSDEQFF; CDR3 DNA: TGCAGTGCTAGGACTAGCGATGAGCAGTTCTTC
CDR3 length: 14; J gene: TRBJ1-5; D gene: NA; clone size: many; V gene: TRBV5-5; CDR3 protein: CASSLSSGNGPQHF; CDR3 DNA: TGTGCCAGCAGCTTGAGTTCGGGGAATGGACCCCAGCATTTT
CDR3 length: 16; J gene: TRBJ2-6; D gene: NA; clone size: NA; V gene: TRBV6-1; CDR3 protein: CASGAGALSGANVLTF; CDR3 DNA: TGTGCCAGCGGTGCAGGGGCTCTATCTGGGGCCAACGTCCTGACTTTC
CDR3 length: 15; J gene: TRBJ1-3; D gene: TRBD1; clone size: NA; V gene: TRBV6-1; CDR3 protein: CASRRTGRTGNTIYF; CDR3 DNA: TGTGCCAGCAGACGGACAGGGAGAACTGGAAACACCATATATTTT
CDR3 length: 14; J gene: TRBJ1-1; D gene: NA; clone size: NA; V gene: TRBV6-5; CDR3 protein: CASSSEPMNTEAFF; CDR3 DNA: TGTGCCAGCAGTTCAGAGCCCATGAACACTGAAGCTTTCTTT
CDR3 length: 14; J gene: TRBJ1-4; D gene: TRBD1; clone size: NA; V gene: TRBV11-2; CDR3 protein: CASSKGTGNEKLFF; CDR3 DNA: TGTGCCAGCAGCAAGGGGACAGGGAACGAAAAACTGTTTTTT
CDR3 length: 13; J gene: TRBJ2-1; D gene: TRBD1; clone size: many; V gene: TRBV11-2; CDR3 protein: CASSQDRDNEQFF; CDR3 DNA: TGTGCCAGCAGCCAGGACAGGGACAATGAGCAGTTCTTC
CDR3 length: 12; J gene: TRBJ2-1; D gene: NA; clone size: many; V gene: TRBV24-1; CDR3 protein: CATSDRGLEQFF; CDR3 DNA: TGTGCCACCAGTGACAGGGGACTTGAGCAGTTCTTC
CDR3 length: 15; J gene: TRBJ1-2; D gene: TRBD1; clone size: NA; V gene: TRBV3-1; CDR3 protein: CASSRILTGQDGYTF; CDR3 DNA: TGTGCCAGCAGCCGAATATTGACAGGGCAAGATGGCTACACCTTC
CDR3 length: 14; J gene: TRBJ1-4; D gene: TRBD1; clone size: few; V gene: TRBV7-9; CDR3 protein: CASSHPGQVEKLFF; CDR3 DNA: TGTGCCAGCAGCCACCCGGGACAGGTCGAAAAACTGTTTTTT
CDR3 length: 13; J gene: TRBJ2-4; D gene: NA; clone size: NA; V gene: TRBV6-5; CDR3 protein: CASSYESGYVEYF; CDR3 DNA: TGTGCCAGCAGTTACGAATCAGGGTACGTGGAGTACTTC
CDR3 length: 12; J gene: TRBJ2-1; D gene: NA; clone size: NA; V gene: TRBV20-1; CDR3 protein: CSARFQRGEQFF; CDR3 DNA: TGCAGTGCTAGGTTCCAACGGGGTGAGCAGTTCTTC
CDR3 length: 15; J gene: TRBJ2-1; D gene: TRBD2; clone size: few; V gene: TRBV6-4; CDR3 protein: CASSPLAGGPGEQFF; CDR3 DNA: TGTGCCAGCAGCCCACTAGCGGGGGGGCCTGGTGAGCAGTTCTTC
CDR3 length: 13; J gene: TRBJ2-2; D gene: NA; clone size: few; V gene: TRBV10-3; CDR3 protein: CAISEQVTGELFF; CDR3 DNA: TGTGCCATCAGTGAACAGGTCACCGGGGAGCTGTTTTTT
CDR3 length: 14; J gene: TRBJ1-2; D gene: NA; clone size: many; V gene: TRBV28; CDR3 protein: CASSSPPGAWGYTF; CDR3 DNA: TGTGCCAGCAGTTCCCCTCCAGGGGCCTGGGGCTACACCTTC
CDR3 length: 13; J gene: TRBJ1-2; D gene: NA; clone size: NA; V gene: TRBV19; CDR3 protein: CASSIDGNYGYTF; CDR3 DNA: TGTGCCAGTAGTATAGACGGGAACTATGGCTACACCTTC
CDR3 length: 15; J gene: TRBJ2-1; D gene: NA; clone size: many; V gene: TRBV20-1; CDR3 protein: CSARSFEQGYNEQFF; CDR3 DNA: TGCAGTGCTAGATCCTTTGAACAGGGCTACAATGAGCAGTTCTTC